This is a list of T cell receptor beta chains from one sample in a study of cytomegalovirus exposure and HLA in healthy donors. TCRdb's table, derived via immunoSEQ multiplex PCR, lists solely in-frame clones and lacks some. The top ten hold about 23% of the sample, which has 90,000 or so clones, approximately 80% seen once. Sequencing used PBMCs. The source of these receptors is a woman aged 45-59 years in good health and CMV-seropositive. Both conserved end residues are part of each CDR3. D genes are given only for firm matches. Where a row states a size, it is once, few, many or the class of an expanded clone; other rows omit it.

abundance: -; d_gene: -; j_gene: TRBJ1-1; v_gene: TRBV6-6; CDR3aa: CASTPLQRRATEAFF; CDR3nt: TGTGCCAGCACTCCTCTCCAGAGGAGGGCCACTGAAGCTTTCTTT
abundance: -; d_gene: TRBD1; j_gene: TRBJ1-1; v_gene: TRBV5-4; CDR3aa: CASSWNRGSTEAFF; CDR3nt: TGTGCCAGCAGCTGGAACAGGGGGAGCACTGAAGCTTTCTTT
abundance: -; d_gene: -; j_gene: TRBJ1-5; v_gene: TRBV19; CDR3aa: CASTFGAEMVQPQHF; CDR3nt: TGTGCCAGTACCTTTGGGGCAGAAATGGTTCAGCCCCAGCATTTT
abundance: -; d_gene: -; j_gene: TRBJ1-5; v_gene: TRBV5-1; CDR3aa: CASSLGEGNQPQHF; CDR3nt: TGCGCCAGCAGCCTGGGGGAGGGGAATCAGCCCCAGCATTTT
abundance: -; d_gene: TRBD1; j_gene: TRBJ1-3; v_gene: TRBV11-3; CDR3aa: CASSSDRVVTGNTIYF; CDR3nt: TGTGCCAGCAGCTCTGACAGGGTTGTGACTGGAAACACCATATATTTT
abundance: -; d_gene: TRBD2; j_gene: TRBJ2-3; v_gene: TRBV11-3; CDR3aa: CASSSSPGGRAGGTQYF; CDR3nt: TGTGCCAGCAGCTCCAGCCCAGGAGGGAGGGCCGGGGGGACGCAGTATTTT
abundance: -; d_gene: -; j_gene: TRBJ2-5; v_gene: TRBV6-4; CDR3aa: CASSDSRGGSQYF; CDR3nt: TGTGCCAGCAGTGACTCTAGGGGTGGGTCCCAGTACTTC
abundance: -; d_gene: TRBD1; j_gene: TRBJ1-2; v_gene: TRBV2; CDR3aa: CASSEGQGLSNYGYTF; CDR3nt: TGTGCCAGCAGTGAGGGACAGGGCCTGTCTAACTATGGCTACACCTTC
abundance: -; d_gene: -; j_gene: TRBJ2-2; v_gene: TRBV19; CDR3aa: CASSGLTGGNTGELFF; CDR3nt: TGTGCCAGTAGTGGACTGACAGGTGGGAACACCGGGGAGCTGTTTTTT
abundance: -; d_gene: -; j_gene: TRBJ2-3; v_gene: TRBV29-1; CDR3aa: CSVELKTALQADTQYF; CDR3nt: TGCAGCGTTGAACTCAAGACAGCCCTTCAGGCAGATACGCAGTATTTT
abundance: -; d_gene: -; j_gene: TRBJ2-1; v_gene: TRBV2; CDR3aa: CASTTGRGGNDEQFF; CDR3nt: TGTGCCAGCACCACGGGGCGGGGCGGAAACGATGAGCAGTTCTTC
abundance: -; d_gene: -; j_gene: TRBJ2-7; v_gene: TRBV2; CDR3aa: CASSDVVTYEQYF; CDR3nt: TGTGCCAGCAGTGACGTTGTAACCTACGAGCAGTACTTC
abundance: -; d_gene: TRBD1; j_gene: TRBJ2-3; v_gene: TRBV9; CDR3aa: CASSFGTGVTDTQYF; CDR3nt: TGTGCCAGCAGCTTCGGGACAGGGGTTACAGATACGCAGTATTTT
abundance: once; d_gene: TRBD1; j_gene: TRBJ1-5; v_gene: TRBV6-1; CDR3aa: CASSTGGNDNQPQHF; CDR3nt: TGTGCCAGCAGTACAGGGGGAAACGACAATCAGCCCCAGCATTTT
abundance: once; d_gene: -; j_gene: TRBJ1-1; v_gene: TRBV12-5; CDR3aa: CASGSGNTEAFF; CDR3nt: TGTGCTAGTGGTTCGGGGAACACTGAAGCTTTCTTT
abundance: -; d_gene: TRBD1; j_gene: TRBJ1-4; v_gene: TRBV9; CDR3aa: CASSARGQLNEKLFF; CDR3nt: TGTGCCAGCAGCGCCCGGGGACAGTTAAATGAAAAACTGTTTTTT